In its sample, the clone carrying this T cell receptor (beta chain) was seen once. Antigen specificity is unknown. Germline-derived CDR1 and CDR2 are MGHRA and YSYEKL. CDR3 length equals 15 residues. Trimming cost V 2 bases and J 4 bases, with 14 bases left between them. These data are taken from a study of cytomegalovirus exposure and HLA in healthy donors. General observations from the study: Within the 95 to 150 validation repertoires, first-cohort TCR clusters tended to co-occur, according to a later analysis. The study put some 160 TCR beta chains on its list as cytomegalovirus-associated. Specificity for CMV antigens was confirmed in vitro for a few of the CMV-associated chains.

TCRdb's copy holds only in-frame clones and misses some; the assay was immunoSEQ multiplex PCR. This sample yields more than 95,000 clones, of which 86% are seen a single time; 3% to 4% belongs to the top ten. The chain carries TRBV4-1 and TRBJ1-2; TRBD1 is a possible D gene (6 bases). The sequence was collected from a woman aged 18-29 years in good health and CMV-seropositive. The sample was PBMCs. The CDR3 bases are TGCGCCAGCAGCCAACCTAGGACAGACACCTATGGCTACACCTTC. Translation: CASSQPRTDTYGYTF.